This passage covers 11 T cell receptor beta chains from one sample sequenced in a study of patients and donors after allogeneic stem cell transplantation. From the RT-PCR reads, TCRdb called clonotypes with MiXCR, one entry per CDR3 protein. The sample has about 210,000 distinct CDR3 sequences, over 30% seen once. Sequencing used blood, either unsorted or a sorted T cell fraction (not recorded which). The receptors derive from a human donor who was either an allogeneic HSCT recipient or a stem cell or donor lymphocyte infusion donor (not recorded which). It is not recorded whose cells these are; they may come from a transplant donor.

J is TRBJ1-1 and V is TRBV5-1; D may be TRBD1 (5 bases). Germline V gene data show CDR1 as SGHRS and CDR2 as YFSETQ. The CDR3 extends over 15 amino acids. Trimming removed 0 bases from V and 1 base from J, with 10 bases in between. CDR3 residues: CASSLGGGWNTEAFF. The CDR3 coding sequence is TGCGCCAGCAGCTTGGGTGGGGGTTGGAACACTGAAGCTTTCTTT.

V and J are TRBV7-2 and TRBJ1-6, with D uncertain. CDR1 is SGHTA and CDR2 is FQGNSA in the germline V gene. The CDR3 has 17 amino acids. V lost 0 bases and J 5 bases, leaving 14 bases between the germline ends. The CDR3 DNA reads as TGTGCCAGCAGCTTAGCGCAGGCCGGACTCCATAATTCACCCCTCCACTTT. Translating it yields CASSLAQAGLHNSPLHF.

This chain uses TRBV4-1 with TRBJ2-7, with D unresolved. Trimming removed 0 bases at V and 1 base at J, with 13 bases between. The CDR3 is 16 amino acids. CDR1 and CDR2 (germline): MGHRA, YSYEKL. CDR3 in DNA: TGCGCCAGCAGCCAAGAGTATATGGCTTTATCCTACGAGCAGTACTTC. Amino acid sequence: CASSQEYMALSYEQYF.

The chain couples TRBV12-3 or TRBV12-4 to TRBJ1-1; D unclear. The V end lost 3 bases, the J end lost 5 bases, and 10 bases lay between the germline ends. This CDR3 has 13 residues. The CDR3 DNA is TGTGCCAGCAGTTTGAGACCGAGGACTGAAGCTTTCTTT. Translation gives CASSLRPRTEAFF.

This clonotype was found a few times. The chain recombines TRBV7-2 with TRBJ1-1, with D tentatively TRBD1 (5 bases). CDR3 length equals 17 residues. The V and J ends lost 2 bases and 0 bases respectively, with 16 bases between them. Germline CDR1 SGHTA, CDR2 FQGNSA. CDR3 region: CASSLYRVQDMNTEAFF. CDR3 in DNA: TGTGCCAGCAGCTTATATAGGGTCCAGGACATGAACACTGAAGCTTTCTTT.

The genes are TRBV6-6 and TRBJ2-2, with D possibly being TRBD2 (5 bases). This CDR3 has 15 amino acids. Trimming shortened V by 7 bases and J by 4 bases, and 16 bases separated the two germline ends. Germline V CDR1 and CDR2: MNHNY, SVGAGI (reference sequence). The CDR3 DNA is TGTGCCAGCACTCCCCACTCCGGAGGCACCGGGGAGCTGTTTTTT. The encoded protein is CASTPHSGGTGELFF.

To note about this clonotype: An end of the junction differs from the germline gene, which may be a read error. The chain has TRBV12-3 or TRBV12-4 and TRBJ2-5; the D gene is possibly TRBD1 (5 bases). This CDR3 has 12 amino acids. CDR3 nucleotides: TGTGCCAGCAGTTCCAGGGCAGAGATCCAGTACTTC. Residues: CASSSRAEIQYF.

The sample holds a few counts of this clonotype. This chain uses TRBV5-5 with TRBJ2-3; TRBD1 or TRBD2 may be the D gene (5 bases each). V lost 3 bases to trimming and J lost 0 bases, with 14 bases between them. This CDR3 has 16 residues. Germline V lookup: CDR1 SGHKS, CDR2 YYEKEE (reference sequence). As DNA, the CDR3 is TGTGCCAGCAGCTGGGAGACAGTTTCTAGCACAGATACGCAGTATTTT. Translated: CASSWETVSSTDTQYF.

This clonotype was recorded once. The V and J genes are TRBV9 and TRBJ2-1, with 10 bases identical to TRBD1. The junction had 17 bases not matched to a gene; V was cut back by 0 bases and J by 8 bases. The CDR3 runs 19 residues. Germline lookup yields CDR1 SGDLS and CDR2 YYNGEE. As DNA, the CDR3 is TGTGCCAGCAGCGTAGCTACCGGGACAGGGGAATTCTTCGTCCATGAGCAGTTCTTC. It translates to CASSVATGTGEFFVHEQFF.

This clonotype was counted only a few times. The rearrangement uses TRBV27 and TRBJ1-1, with D possibly TRBD1 on 6 matching bases. CDR1 MNHEY and CDR2 SMNVEV come from the germline V gene (reference sequence). The CDR3 consists of 16 residues. V lost 4 bases, J lost 0 bases, and 15 bases lay in between. CDR3 residues: CASSSGQRLMNTEAFF. As DNA, the CDR3 is TGTGCCAGCAGTTCCGGACAGAGACTCATGAACACTGAAGCTTTCTTT.

The chain has TRBV18 and TRBJ1-4, with D unresolved. CDR3 length equals 14 residues. V lost 1 base, J lost 7 bases, and 10 bases lay in between. The germline gives CDR1 KGHSH, CDR2 LQKENI. The CDR3 sequence: CASSPQVGREKLFF. The CDR3 coding sequence is TGTGCCAGCTCACCACAGGTTGGGCGTGAAAAACTGTTTTTT.